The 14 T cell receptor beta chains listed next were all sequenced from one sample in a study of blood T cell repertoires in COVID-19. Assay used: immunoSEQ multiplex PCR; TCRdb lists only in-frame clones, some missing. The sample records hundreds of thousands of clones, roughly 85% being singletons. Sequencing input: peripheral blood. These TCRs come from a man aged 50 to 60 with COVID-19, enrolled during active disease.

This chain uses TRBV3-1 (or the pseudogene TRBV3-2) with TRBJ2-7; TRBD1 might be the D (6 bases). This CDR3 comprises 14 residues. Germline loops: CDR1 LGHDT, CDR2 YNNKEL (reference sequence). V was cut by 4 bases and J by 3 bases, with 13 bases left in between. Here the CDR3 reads CASSLRGKGYEQYF. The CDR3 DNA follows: TGTGCCAGCAGCCTAAGGGGGAAGGGCTACGAGCAGTACTTC.

CDR3: CASSLGGDYGYTF. CDR3 coding DNA: TGTGCCAGCAGCTTAGGGGGAGACTATGGCTACACCTTC. The chain couples TRBV7-6 to TRBJ1-2; D is unclear. Germline CDR1 reads SGHVS; CDR2 reads FNYEAQ. V lost 1 base, J lost 3 bases, and 6 bases lay in between. This CDR3 comprises 13 residues.

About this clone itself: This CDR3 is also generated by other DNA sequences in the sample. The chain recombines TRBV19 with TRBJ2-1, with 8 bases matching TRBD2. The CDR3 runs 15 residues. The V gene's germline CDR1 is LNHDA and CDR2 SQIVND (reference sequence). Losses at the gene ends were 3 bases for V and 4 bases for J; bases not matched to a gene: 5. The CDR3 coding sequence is TGTGCCAGTAGTATCTCCGGGGGGGAATACAATGAGCAGTTCTTC. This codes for CASSISGGEYNEQFF.

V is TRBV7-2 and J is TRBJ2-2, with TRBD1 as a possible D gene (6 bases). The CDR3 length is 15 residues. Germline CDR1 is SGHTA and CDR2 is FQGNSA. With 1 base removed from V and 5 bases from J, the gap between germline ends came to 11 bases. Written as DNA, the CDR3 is TGTGCCAGCAGCTTAGACCGCAGGGGAACCGGGGAGCTGTTTTTT. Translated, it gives CASSLDRRGTGELFF.

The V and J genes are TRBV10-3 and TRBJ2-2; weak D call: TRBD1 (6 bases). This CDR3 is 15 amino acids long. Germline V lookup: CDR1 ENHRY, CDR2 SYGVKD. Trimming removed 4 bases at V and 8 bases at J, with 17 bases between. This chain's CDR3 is CAISAPGHEIGELFF. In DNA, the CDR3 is TGTGCCATCAGTGCTCCGGGACACGAGATTGGGGAGCTGTTTTTT.

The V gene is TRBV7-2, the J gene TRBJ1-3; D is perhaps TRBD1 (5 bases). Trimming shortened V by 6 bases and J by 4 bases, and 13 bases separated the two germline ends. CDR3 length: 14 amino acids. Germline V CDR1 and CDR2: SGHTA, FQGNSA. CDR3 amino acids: CASRPTGGGNTIYF. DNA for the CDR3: TGTGCCAGCAGACCAACAGGTGGGGGAAACACCATATATTTT.

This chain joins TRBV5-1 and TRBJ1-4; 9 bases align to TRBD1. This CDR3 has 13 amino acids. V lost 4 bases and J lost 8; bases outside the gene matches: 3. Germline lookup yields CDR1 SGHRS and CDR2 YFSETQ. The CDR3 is CASSLGTGEKLFF. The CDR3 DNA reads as TGCGCCAGCAGCCTAGGGACAGGGGAAAAACTGTTTTTT.

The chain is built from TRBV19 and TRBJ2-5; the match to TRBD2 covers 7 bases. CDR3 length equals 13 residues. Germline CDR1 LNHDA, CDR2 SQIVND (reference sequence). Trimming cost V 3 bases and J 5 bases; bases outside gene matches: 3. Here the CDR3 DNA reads TGTGCCAGTAGTATGGTGGGGGGGGAGACCCAGTACTTC. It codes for CASSMVGGETQYF. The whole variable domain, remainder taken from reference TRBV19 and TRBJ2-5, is DGGITQSPKYLFRKEGQNVTLSCEQNLNHDAMYWYRQDPGQGLRLIYYSQIVNDFQKGDIAEGYSVSREKKESFPLTVTSAQKNPTAFYLCASSMVGGETQYFGPGTRLLVL.

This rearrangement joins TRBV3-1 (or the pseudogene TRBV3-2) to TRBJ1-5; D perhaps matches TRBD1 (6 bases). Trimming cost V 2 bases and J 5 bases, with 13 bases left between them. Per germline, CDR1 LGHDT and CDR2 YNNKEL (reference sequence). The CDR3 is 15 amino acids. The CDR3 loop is CASSQMPPGDQPQHF. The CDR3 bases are TGTGCCAGCAGCCAAATGCCACCAGGGGATCAGCCCCAGCATTTT.

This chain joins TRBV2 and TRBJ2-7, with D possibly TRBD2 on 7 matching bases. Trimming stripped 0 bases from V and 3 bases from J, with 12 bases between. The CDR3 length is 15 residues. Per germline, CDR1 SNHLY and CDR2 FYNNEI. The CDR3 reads CASSEAEGGFYEQYF. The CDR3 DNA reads TGTGCCAGCAGTGAAGCTGAGGGGGGGTTCTACGAGCAGTACTTC.

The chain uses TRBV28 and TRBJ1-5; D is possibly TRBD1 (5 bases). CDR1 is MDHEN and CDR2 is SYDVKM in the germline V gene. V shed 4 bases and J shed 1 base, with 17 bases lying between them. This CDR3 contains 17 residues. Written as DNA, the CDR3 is TGTGCCAGCAGTTCCCCCCCGGCAGGGAACAGCAATCAGCCCCAGCATTTT. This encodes CASSSPPAGNSNQPQHF.

The CDR3, as DNA: TGTGCCAGCAGCTCGGGAGGCACCTACGAGCAGTACTTC. This gives the protein CASSSGGTYEQYF. The chain is built from TRBV5-8 and TRBJ2-7; 7 bases are a match to TRBD2. CDR3 length equals 13 residues. Unmatched junction bases numbered 2, after V lost 3 bases and J lost 2 bases. Germline CDR1 SGHTS, CDR2 YDEGEE.

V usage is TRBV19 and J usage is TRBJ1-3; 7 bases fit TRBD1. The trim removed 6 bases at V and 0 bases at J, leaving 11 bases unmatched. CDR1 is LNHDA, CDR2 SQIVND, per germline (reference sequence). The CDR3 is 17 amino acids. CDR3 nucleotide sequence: TGTGCCAGTAGCCGTCGTTCACAGGGGACCTCTGGAAACACCATATATTTT. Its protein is CASSRRSQGTSGNTIYF.

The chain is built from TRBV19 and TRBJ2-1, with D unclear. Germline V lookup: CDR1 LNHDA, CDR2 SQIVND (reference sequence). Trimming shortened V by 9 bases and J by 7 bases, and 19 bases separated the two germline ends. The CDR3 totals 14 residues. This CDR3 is CASRDALRPNEQFF. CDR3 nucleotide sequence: TGTGCCAGCCGAGACGCTTTGCGGCCAAATGAGCAGTTCTTC.